These 23 T cell receptor beta chains originate from one sample sequenced in a study of T cell repertoires in cytomegalovirus infection. TCRdb recomputed calls from the reads with MiXCR, one row per CDR3 protein. The sample shows under 850,000 distinct CDR3 sequences, around 30% of them seen only once. Their target antigens are unknown. The source was cultured PBMCs, collected from culture after CMV antigen stimulation. These receptors originate from a human donor in good health (CMV status not recorded). Some clones in this sample may be carry-over from other donors' samples.

The V and J genes are TRBV7-9 and TRBJ2-7; 10 nucleotides match TRBD1. Germline loops: CDR1 SEHNR, CDR2 FQNEAQ (reference sequence). The V and J ends lost 4 bases and 7 bases, in that order; junction bases with no gene match: 4. The CDR3 is 13 amino acids. CDR3 sequence: CASSSMGQGEQYF. The CDR3 nucleotides read TGTGCCAGCAGCTCAATGGGACAGGGGGAGCAGTACTTC.

V and J are TRBV6-1 and TRBJ1-4; D is ambiguous. Trimming took 1 base from V and 0 from J, leaving 18 bases between them. Germline CDR1 reads MNHNS; CDR2 reads SASEGT. The CDR3 totals 19 residues. CDR3 DNA sequence: TGTGCCAGCAGTGAAGAGGCTTGGGTCCGTGCTGCAACTAATGAAAAACTGTTTTTT. This encodes CASSEEAWVRAATNEKLFF.

The chain joins TRBV2 to TRBJ2-3; the D gene is possibly TRBD2 (6 bases). CDR1 SNHLY and CDR2 FYNNEI come from the germline V gene. CDR3 size: 13 residues. V lost 7 bases, J lost 4 bases, and 12 bases lay in between. The CDR3 spells CASTLGRADTQYF. The CDR3 nucleotides are TGTGCCAGCACCCTCGGGAGAGCAGATACGCAGTATTTT.

This rearrangement joins TRBV6-2 or TRBV6-3 to TRBJ2-1; the match to TRBD2 covers 9 bases. The ends lost 6 bases at V and 2 bases at J; junction bases unmatched: 8. The CDR3 consists of 16 residues. Germline V gene data show CDR1 as MNHEY and CDR2 as SVGEGT. CDR3: CASRTIGGRAYNEQFF. As DNA, the CDR3 is TGTGCCAGCAGGACGATAGGCGGGAGGGCCTACAATGAGCAGTTCTTC.

This sequence joins TRBV6-6 and TRBJ1-1; D is perhaps TRBD1 (6 bases). The length of the CDR3 is 14 residues. The V and J ends lost 8 bases and 1 base respectively, with 14 bases between them. Germline CDR1 reads MNHNY; CDR2 reads SVGAGI (reference sequence). CDR3 nucleotide sequence: TGTGCCAGCGGGGGGCCCGGGAGGAACACTGAAGCTTTCTTT. It is translated as CASGGPGRNTEAFF.

The table lists this clonotype with a few counts. The chain couples TRBV24-1 to TRBJ2-5, with D possibly being TRBD1 (6 bases). Germline values: CDR1 KGHDR, CDR2 SFDVKD. Trimming stripped 4 bases from V and 2 bases from J, with 22 bases between. The CDR3 is 18 amino acids. The CDR3 here is CATSDPTPAGRGQETQYF. Written as DNA, the CDR3 is TGTGCCACCAGTGACCCCACCCCGGCAGGTAGGGGGCAAGAGACCCAGTACTTC.

The gene calls are TRBV2 and TRBJ2-6; 8 nucleotides agree with TRBD1. J gave up 4 bases and V 7 bases, and 12 bases lay outside the gene matches. Germline CDR1 is SNHLY and CDR2 is FYNNEI. The CDR3 runs 17 residues. The CDR3 protein is CASTPRGLLTGANVLTF. The DNA for the CDR3 is TGTGCCAGCACTCCCAGGGGGCTATTGACCGGGGCCAACGTCCTGACTTTC.

This clonotype showed up many times. This sequence joins TRBV7-9 and TRBJ2-7, with 12 bases lining up with TRBD1. V shed 4 bases, J shed 7 bases, and the junction held 5 bases outside the gene matches. The CDR3 sequence is 14 residues long. Germline CDR1 reads SEHNR; CDR2 reads FQNEAQ (reference sequence). CDR3 region: CASSSGQGAGEQYF. The CDR3 DNA sequence: TGTGCCAGCAGCTCGGGACAGGGGGCGGGAGAGCAGTACTTC.

Only one count was recorded for this clonotype. This chain uses TRBV10-3 with TRBJ2-7; 13 positions match TRBD2. Germline CDR1 reads ENHRY; CDR2 reads SYGVKD. Unmatched junction bases numbered 6, after V lost 4 bases and J lost 6 bases. The CDR3 contains 15 residues. The CDR3 loop reads CAISGTSGGASEQYF. CDR3 DNA: TGTGCCATCAGTGGTACTAGCGGGGGGGCGAGCGAGCAGTACTTC.

V usage is TRBV7-6 and J usage is TRBJ2-3; 8 bases are shared with TRBD2. The CDR3 spans 16 residues. Germline loops: CDR1 SGHVS, CDR2 FNYEAQ. The trim removed 1 base at V and 1 base at J, leaving 4 bases unmatched. The CDR3 spells CASSLVTSEGTDTQYF. For the CDR3, the DNA is TGTGCCAGCAGCTTAGTGACTAGCGAAGGCACAGATACGCAGTATTTT.

This rearrangement joins TRBV7-2 to TRBJ1-1; no reliable D call. The germline V gene has CDR1 SGHTA and CDR2 FQGNSA. Trimming shortened V by 1 base and J by 4 bases, and 7 bases separated the two germline ends. This CDR3 region has 13 residues. This chain's CDR3 is CASSLGTVTEAFF. The CDR3 DNA is TGTGCCAGCAGCTTAGGGACGGTCACTGAAGCTTTCTTT.

This sequence joins TRBV7-2 and TRBJ1-3; D is perhaps TRBD1 (5 bases). Trimming left V 2 bases short and J 0 bases short, with 14 bases between. Germline CDR1 reads SGHTA; CDR2 reads FQGNSA. This CDR3 has 17 residues. The CDR3, as DNA: TGTGCCAGCAGCTTATCGGGGGGATCTCTCTCTGGAAACACCATATATTTT. It is translated as CASSLSGGSLSGNTIYF.

This clonotype was seen ten or more times. V and J are TRBV7-2 and TRBJ2-1; perhaps TRBD2 as D (7 bases). Germline CDR1 is SGHTA and CDR2 is FQGNSA. CDR3 size: 16 residues. Between the trimmed V and J ends, which lost 5 bases and 4 bases, there was a span of 18 bases. In nucleotides, the CDR3 is TGTGCCAGCAGCAGGGGGGGAGCGGGGCTGTACAATGAGCAGTTCTTC. Translated: CASSRGGAGLYNEQFF.

The chain combines TRBV7-8 with TRBJ1-1, with D unclear. V lost 1 base, J lost 4 bases, and 10 bases lay in between. CDR3 size: 14 residues. Germline assignment: CDR1 SGHVS and CDR2 FQNEAQ. CDR3 nucleotide sequence: TGTGCCAGCAGCTTAGATGGTAGCGGCACTGAAGCTTTCTTT. Amino acids: CASSLDGSGTEAFF. The full variable domain, in which reference TRBV7-8 and TRBJ1-1 provide the parts outside the CDR3, is GAGVSQSPRYKVAKRGQDVALRCDPISGHVSLFWYQQALGQGPEFLTYFQNEAQLDKSGLPSDRFFAERPEGSVSTLKIQRTQQEDSAVYLCASSLDGSGTEAFFGQGTRLTVV.

The chain uses TRBV5-8 and TRBJ2-3, with D uncertain. The CDR3 spans 16 residues. The V and J ends lost 4 bases and 0 bases respectively, with 15 bases between them. CDR1 and CDR2 from the germline V gene are SGHTS and YDEGEE. In DNA form, the CDR3 reads TGTGCCAGCAGCGACCCCGTGGTCGCTAGCACAGATACGCAGTATTTT. This sequence encodes CASSDPVVASTDTQYF.

The gene calls are TRBV7-8 and TRBJ2-5; no clear D. With 5 bases removed from V and 2 bases from J, the gap between germline ends came to 18 bases. Germline V gene data show CDR1 as SGHVS and CDR2 as FQNEAQ. The CDR3 spans 16 residues. The CDR3 DNA reads as TGTGCCAGCAGCGTAAGGGATTTTCCAATACAAGAGACCCAGTACTTC. Its protein is CASSVRDFPIQETQYF.

This chain links TRBV9 with TRBJ1-1, with D perhaps matching TRBD1 (5 bases). The germline V gene has CDR1 SGDLS and CDR2 YYNGEE. The CDR3 runs to 15 residues. Trimming took 2 bases from V and 1 from J, leaving 12 bases between them. The chain's CDR3 is CASSVGGVKNTEAFF. DNA for the CDR3: TGTGCCAGCAGCGTTGGGGGGGTAAAGAACACTGAAGCTTTCTTT.

This clonotype was seen at least ten times. V usage is TRBV7-9 and J usage is TRBJ2-5, with no clear D. With 2 bases removed from V and 1 base from J, the gap between germline ends came to 8 bases. The CDR3 spans 14 residues. Looked up from germline, CDR1 is SEHNR and CDR2 is FQNEAQ (reference sequence). This CDR3 reads CASSLLRGQETQYF. The CDR3 DNA reads as TGTGCCAGCAGCTTACTACGCGGCCAAGAGACCCAGTACTTC.

This chain joins TRBV20-1 and TRBJ2-1, with TRBD1 as a possible D gene (6 bases). The CDR3 has 15 residues. Trimming removed 5 bases from V and 6 bases from J, with 20 bases in between. CDR1 and CDR2 (germline): DFQATT, SNEGSKA (reference sequence). CDR3 region: CSALLWGQGSNEQFF. In DNA, the CDR3 is TGCAGTGCTCTACTTTGGGGGCAGGGGTCCAATGAGCAGTTCTTC.

The chain couples TRBV2 to TRBJ2-6; D remains ambiguous. The germline CDR1 and CDR2 sequences are SNHLY and FYNNEI. The CDR3 loop spans 15 amino acids. The V end lost 7 bases, the J end lost 1 base, and 11 bases lay between the germline ends. The CDR3 loop reads CASTVESSGANVLTF. The CDR3 DNA reads TGTGCCAGCACGGTTGAAAGTTCTGGGGCCAACGTCCTGACTTTC.

This chain connects TRBV4-1 to TRBJ2-5; D may correspond to TRBD1 or TRBD2 (5 bases each). The CDR3 covers 15 residues. Per the germline V gene, CDR1 is MGHRA and CDR2 is YSYEKL. Trimming pared 1 base from V and 2 bases from J, leaving 11 bases between. Written as DNA, the CDR3 is TGCGCCAGCAGCCAAGTTGGGGGTGCGCAAGAGACCCAGTACTTC. Translation: CASSQVGGAQETQYF.

The chain has TRBV20-1 and TRBJ2-3; 7 positions match TRBD2. The CDR3 has 13 residues. The trim removed 6 bases at V and 4 bases at J, leaving 7 bases unmatched. Germline V lookup: CDR1 DFQATT, CDR2 SNEGSKA (reference sequence). CDR3 sequence reads: CSAGRGGADTQYF. The DNA of the CDR3 is TGCAGTGCAGGGAGGGGAGGAGCAGATACGCAGTATTTT.

The rearrangement uses TRBV6-2 or TRBV6-3 and TRBJ2-3, with a weak D call TRBD2 (7 bases). Germline V gene data show CDR1 as MNHEY and CDR2 as SVGEGT. The CDR3 loop spans 16 amino acids. The ends were cut back, 2 bases at V and 4 bases at J, with 16 bases in the middle. CDR3 protein: CASSYGGATMSDTQYF. DNA of the CDR3: TGTGCCAGCAGTTACGGGGGGGCTACGATGTCAGATACGCAGTATTTT.